The text below deals with one T cell receptor beta chain. Its target is unknown. This CDR3 is 14 amino acids long. V lost 6 bases and J lost 6; bases outside the gene matches: 12. The germline gives CDR1 SGHNT, CDR2 YYREEE (reference sequence). This sample was taken from a study of T cell responses to AZD1222 COVID-19 vaccine. Study-wide results and limits: Once two AZD1222 doses were given, Spike-specific TCR breadth and depth went up. The study sampled repertoires only after the peak T cell response.

Clones were read by immunoSEQ multiplex PCR, and TCRdb kept only the in-frame ones, dropping some. The sample includes around 140,000 clones, 90% seen only once; the top ten take roughly 1.7%. The chain is built from TRBV5-4 and TRBJ2-7, with 7 bases aligning to TRBD1. Sequenced material: peripheral blood, taken on day 0 of AZD1222 vaccination. The TCR sequence derives from an adult in good health. The CDR3 reads CASNHDRDRAEQYF. CDR3 coding DNA: TGTGCCAGCAACCACGATAGAGACAGGGCCGAGCAGTACTTC.